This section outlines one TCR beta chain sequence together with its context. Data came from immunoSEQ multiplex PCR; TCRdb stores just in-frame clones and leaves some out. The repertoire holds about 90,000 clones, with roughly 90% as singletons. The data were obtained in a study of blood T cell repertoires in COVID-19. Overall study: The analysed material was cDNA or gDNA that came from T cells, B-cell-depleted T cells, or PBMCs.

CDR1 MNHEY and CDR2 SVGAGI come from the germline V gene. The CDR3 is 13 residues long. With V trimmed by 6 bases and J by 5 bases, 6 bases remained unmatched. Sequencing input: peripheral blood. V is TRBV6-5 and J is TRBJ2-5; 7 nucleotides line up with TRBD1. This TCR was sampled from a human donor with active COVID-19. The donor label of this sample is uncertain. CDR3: CASRGPGQETQYF. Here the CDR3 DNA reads TGTGCCAGCAGAGGCCCGGGACAGGAGACCCAGTACTTC.